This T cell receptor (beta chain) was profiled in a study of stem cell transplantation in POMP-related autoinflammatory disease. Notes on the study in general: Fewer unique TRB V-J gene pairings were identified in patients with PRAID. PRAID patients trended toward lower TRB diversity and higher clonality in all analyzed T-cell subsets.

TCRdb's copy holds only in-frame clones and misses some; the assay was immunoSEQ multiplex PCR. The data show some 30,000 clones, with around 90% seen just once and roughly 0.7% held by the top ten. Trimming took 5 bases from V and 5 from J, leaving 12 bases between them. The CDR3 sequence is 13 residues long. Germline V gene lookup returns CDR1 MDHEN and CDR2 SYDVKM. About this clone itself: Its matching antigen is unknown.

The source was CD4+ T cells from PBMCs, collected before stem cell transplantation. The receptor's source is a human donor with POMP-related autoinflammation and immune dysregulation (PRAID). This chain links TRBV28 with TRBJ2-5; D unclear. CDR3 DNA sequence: TGTGCCAGCAGTGCCCATTCCCAGGAGACCCAGTACTTC. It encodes CASSAHSQETQYF.